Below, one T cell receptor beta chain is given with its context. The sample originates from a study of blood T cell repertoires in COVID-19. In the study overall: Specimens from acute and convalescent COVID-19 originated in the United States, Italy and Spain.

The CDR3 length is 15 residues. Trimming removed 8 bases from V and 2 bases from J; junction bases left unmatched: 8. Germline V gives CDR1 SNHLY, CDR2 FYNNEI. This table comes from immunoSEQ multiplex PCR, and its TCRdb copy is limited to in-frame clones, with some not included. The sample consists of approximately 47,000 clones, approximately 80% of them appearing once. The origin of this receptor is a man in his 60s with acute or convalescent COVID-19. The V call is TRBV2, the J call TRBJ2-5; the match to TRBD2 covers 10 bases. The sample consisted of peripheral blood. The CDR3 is CASGIGLAEQETQYF. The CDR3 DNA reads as TGTGCCAGCGGGATTGGACTAGCGGAACAAGAGACCCAGTACTTC.